The source of this TCR beta chain is a study of T cells expressing NK-cell markers. Whole-study context: Underlying the TCR beta repertoires were sorted CD3+CD56+NKG2C+, CD3+CD56+NKG2C- and CD3+CD56-NKG2C+ T cells.

Regarding this clonotype: What it recognizes is unknown.

Study observations and caveats: There remained a lack of clarity about HCMV specificity of expanded NKG2C+ T cell clones. One observes that, in a few donors, these clonotypes were also the leading ones within the CD3+CD56-NKG2C+ fraction.

From germline, CDR1 is SGHRS and CDR2 YFSETQ. This CDR3 comprises 14 residues. Scientists made TCR beta cDNA using 5'RACE template switching with UMIs. After re-calling the 5' RACE reads, TCRdb lists one entry per CDR3 protein, DNA absent. The sample is made up of about 460,000 distinct CDR3 sequences, and the top ten hold 1.4% of it. The V call is TRBV5-1, the J call TRBJ2-1; TCRdb selects TRBD1, and the lack of DNA leaves this call unchecked. The clonotype comes from a woman in her forties or fifties in good health. The specimen sequenced was blood T cells: a sorted CD56 or NKG2C T cell subset, CD4+ or CD8+ T cells, or bulk PBMC T cells (not recorded which). Here the CDR3 reads CASSLRDRTNEQFF.